The rows below give T cell receptor beta chains drawn from one sample of a study of identifying expanded T cells in peripheral blood. The data were produced by immunoSEQ multiplex PCR, yet TCRdb's version contains in-frame clones alone and is incomplete. The sample has some 97,000 clones, approximately 89% seen once. Sample: blood. These receptors all stem from a person aged 18 to 75 in good health. Both conserved end residues are part of each CDR3. A D gene is named only where the DNA matches it firmly. Rows may omit the clone size; those that give it use once, few, many or a size class.

V gene	clone size	J gene	D gene	CDR3 DNA	CDR3 protein
TRBV25-1	.	TRBJ1-2	.	TGTGCCAGCAGTGAATTGGGGGTCTTCTATGGCTACACCTTC	CASSELGVFYGYTF
TRBV6-6	.	TRBJ2-7	.	TGTGCCAGCAGGAAAGGGGGGACCTACGAGCAGTACTTC	CASRKGGTYEQYF
TRBV27	few	TRBJ2-3	.	TGTGCCAGCAGTTTAAGGCGGGCAGATACGCAGTATTTT	CASSLRRADTQYF
TRBV18	.	TRBJ1-1	.	TGTGCCAGCTCACGGGACGTTACCCCGAACACTGAAGCTTTCTTT	CASSRDVTPNTEAFF
TRBV19	.	TRBJ2-1	TRBD2	TGTGCCAGTAGTATTGATGGACTAGCGGTCAGCTCCTACAATGAGCAGTTCTTC	CASSIDGLAVSSYNEQFF
TRBV5-1	.	TRBJ1-1	.	TGCGCCAGCAGCTTGATCAGGGAGACTGAAGCTTTCTTT	CASSLIRETEAFF
TRBV4-1	.	TRBJ2-5	TRBD1	TGCGCCAGCAGCCAACCGGGACAGCATCAAGAGACCCAGTACTTC	CASSQPGQHQETQYF
TRBV5-1	.	TRBJ1-2	.	TGCGCCAGCAGCTTGACAGGAATCTATGGCTACACCTTC	CASSLTGIYGYTF
TRBV10-3	once	TRBJ1-1	.	TGTGCCATCAAAGAAGCCGGTATACGAAACACTGAAGCTTTCTTT	CAIKEAGIRNTEAFF
TRBV7-9	.	TRBJ2-5	TRBD1	TGTGCCAGCAGCACCCGGACAGGGGAGAAAGAGACCCAGTACTTC	CASSTRTGEKETQYF
TRBV28	.	TRBJ2-3	.	TGTGCCAGCAGTTTCTTCTCCGGCACAGATACGCAGTATTTT	CASSFFSGTDTQYF
TRBV4-2	.	TRBJ1-5	.	TGTGCCAGCAGCCAAGCCATCCTAGGGACTCAGCCCCAGCATTTT	CASSQAILGTQPQHF
TRBV23-1	.	TRBJ1-2	TRBD1	TGCGCCAGCTACCTCACAGGGGGAAACTATGGCTACACCTTC	CASYLTGGNYGYTF
TRBV2	.	TRBJ2-3	TRBD1	TGTGCCAGCGGTCCGAGACAGGGGGCGGGAAATACGCAGTATTTT	CASGPRQGAGNTQYF
TRBV18	.	TRBJ2-6	.	TGTGCCAGCTCACCCACAGTGGGCTCTGGGGCCAACGTCCTGACTTTC	CASSPTVGSGANVLTF
TRBV6-1	.	TRBJ2-1	TRBD1	TGTGCCAGCAGCCAAGACAGGGGGCGTGTGGATGAGCAGTTCTTC	CASSQDRGRVDEQFF
TRBV7-8	.	TRBJ1-5	.	TGTGCCAGCAGCTCGGCTAATAGCAATCAGCCCCAGCATTTT	CASSSANSNQPQHF
TRBV5-6	.	TRBJ2-1	.	TGTGCCAGCAGCTTGGTCGCAGGTAACAATGAGCAGTTCTTC	CASSLVAGNNEQFF
TRBV5-1	.	TRBJ2-7	.	TGCGCCAGCAGCTTGGAAGGCAGCATACCTTCCTACGAGCAGTACTTC	CASSLEGSIPSYEQYF
TRBV30	.	TRBJ2-2	TRBD1	TGTGCCTGGAAAGGTGGGACAGACACCGGGGAGCTGTTTTTT	CAWKGGTDTGELFF
TRBV2	.	TRBJ1-1	.	TGTGCCAGCTGGGGCGCGGACACTGAAGCTTTCTTT	CASWGADTEAFF
TRBV5-1	.	TRBJ2-5	.	TGCGCCAGCAGCCAGGGGGGATTCCAAGAGACCCAGTACTTC	CASSQGGFQETQYF
TRBV2	once	TRBJ2-2	.	TGTGCCAGCAGTGATGCCCGAAACACCGGGGAGCTGTTTTTT	CASSDARNTGELFF
TRBV19	.	TRBJ2-1	.	TGTGCCAGTAGTATAGTATCCGGGGATGAGCAGTTCTTC	CASSIVSGDEQFF
TRBV30	.	TRBJ2-2	.	TGTGCCTGGAGTGTAGGGGTAGGGAACACCGGGGAGCTGTTTTTT	CAWSVGVGNTGELFF
TRBV7-2	.	TRBJ2-3	TRBD2	TGTGCCAGCAGCTCGATTTTAGCGGGGTCTAGCACAGATACGCAGTATTTT	CASSSILAGSSTDTQYF
TRBV9	.	TRBJ1-2	.	TGTGCCAGCAGCCCGGGGGAAGGGAGGGACCTTAACTATGGCTACACCTTC	CASSPGEGRDLNYGYTF
TRBV2	once	TRBJ2-5	.	TGTGCCAGCAGCACTCGTGGGAGAGCGGGCCTCCAAGAGACCCAGTACTTC	CASSTRGRAGLQETQYF
TRBV9	.	TRBJ2-1	.	TGTGCCAGCAGCGTAGTCCCCTCTCCGGATGAGCAGTTCTTC	CASSVVPSPDEQFF
TRBV11-3	.	TRBJ2-5	.	TGTGCCAGCAGCTTAGACAGGGGGGTTCAAGAGACCCAGTACTTC	CASSLDRGVQETQYF
TRBV14	.	TRBJ2-7	.	TGTGCCAGCAGCCCATCCGGACCGACCTACGAGCAGTACTTC	CASSPSGPTYEQYF
TRBV9	.	TRBJ2-5	TRBD1	TGTGCCAGCAGCGTCACGACAGGGCCTCAAGAGACCCAGTACTTC	CASSVTTGPQETQYF
TRBV7-2	.	TRBJ2-5	.	TGTGCCAGCAGCGCGGCAGGTTTCCCCGAAGTGGAAGAGACCCAGTACTTC	CASSAAGFPEVEETQYF
TRBV7-9	.	TRBJ2-1	.	TGTGCCAGCACCTTTAATCCCCGGGATGAGCAGTTCTTC	CASTFNPRDEQFF
TRBV6-4	.	TRBJ2-5	.	TGTGCCAGCCAGGGATGGGTAGCGTTTCAAGAGACCCAGTACTTC	CASQGWVAFQETQYF